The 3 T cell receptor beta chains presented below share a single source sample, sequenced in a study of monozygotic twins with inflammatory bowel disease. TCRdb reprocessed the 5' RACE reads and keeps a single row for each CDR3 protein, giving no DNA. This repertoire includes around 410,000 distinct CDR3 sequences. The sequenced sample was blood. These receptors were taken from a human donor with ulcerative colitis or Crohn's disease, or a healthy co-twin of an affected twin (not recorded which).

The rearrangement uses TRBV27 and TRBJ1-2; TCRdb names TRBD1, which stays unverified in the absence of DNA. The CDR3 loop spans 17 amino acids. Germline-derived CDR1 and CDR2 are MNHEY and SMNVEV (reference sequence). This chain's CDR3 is CASRREGQGLANYGYTF.

The CDR3 protein is CASSPILTGSNQPQHF. The rearrangement joins TRBV28 to TRBJ1-5; there is no DNA to check the TCRdb D call of TRBD1. CDR3 length: 16 amino acids. Per germline, CDR1 MDHEN and CDR2 SYDVKM.

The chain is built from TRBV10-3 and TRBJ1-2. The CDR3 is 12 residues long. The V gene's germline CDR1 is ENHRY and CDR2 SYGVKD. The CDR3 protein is CAITADNYGYTF.